Listed below are T cell receptor beta chains from one sample, sequenced in a study of blood T cells in healthy people across ages. Using its own MiXCR run on the 5' RACE reads, TCRdb lists one record per CDR3 protein. The sample shows some 550,000 distinct CDR3 sequences, roughly 48% of them seen only once. The material sequenced was blood. The receptors shown here come from a man older than 75 in good health. CDR3s include the opening cysteine and the closing phenylalanine or tryptophan.

v_gene	j_gene	CDR3aa
TRBV6-6	TRBJ2-7	CASRTTGPSYEQYF
TRBV6-2/TRBV6-3	TRBJ2-3	CASSRQPPSTDTQYF
TRBV10-1	TRBJ2-7	CASSPSGGAYEQYF
TRBV29-1	TRBJ2-7	CSVGGAGSYEQYF
TRBV6-5	TRBJ2-7	CASSYDGTSGYEQYF
TRBV6-2/TRBV6-3	TRBJ1-1	CASSPTTGVSTEAFF
TRBV20-1	TRBJ1-2	CSASGINGYTF
TRBV9	TRBJ2-5	CASSVGTSGIQETQYF
TRBV21-1	TRBJ1-4	CASSKAEGQGMEKLFF
TRBV29-1	TRBJ2-1	CSVFREGRGEQFF
TRBV20-1	TRBJ1-1	CSARALDRVSLTSHEAFF
TRBV3-1	TRBJ1-2	CASSQEDRAGGYTF
TRBV7-9	TRBJ1-2	CASSLGETGYTF
TRBV20-1	TRBJ2-3	CSARTPQRDTDTQYF
TRBV20-1	TRBJ2-1	CSAAPGLGLVHEQFF
TRBV6-5	TRBJ2-1	CASSYSDRGVNEQFF
TRBV20-1	TRBJ1-5	CSAREEPGWNQPQHF
TRBV29-1	TRBJ2-3	CSAGQGSTDTQYF
TRBV27	TRBJ1-2	CASSRDGLYGYTF
TRBV27	TRBJ2-7	CASGPGPKSSYEQYF
TRBV7-9	TRBJ2-1	CASSSWQNNEQFF
TRBV7-3	-	CASEETQYF
TRBV29-1	TRBJ2-1	CSVGEETQFF
TRBV4-1	TRBJ1-2	CASSPPRLSGRYGYTF
TRBV12-3/TRBV12-4	TRBJ1-2	CASSQDRVKGYTF
TRBV6-6	TRBJ2-3	CASANGWEDTQYF
TRBV11-2	TRBJ2-7	CASSSLYGPRVYEQYF
TRBV7-9	TRBJ2-1	CASSRAGTYNEQFF
TRBV12-3/TRBV12-4	TRBJ2-7	CASSLVWRTVSYEQYF
TRBV7-2	TRBJ2-1	CASSLVIYNEQFF